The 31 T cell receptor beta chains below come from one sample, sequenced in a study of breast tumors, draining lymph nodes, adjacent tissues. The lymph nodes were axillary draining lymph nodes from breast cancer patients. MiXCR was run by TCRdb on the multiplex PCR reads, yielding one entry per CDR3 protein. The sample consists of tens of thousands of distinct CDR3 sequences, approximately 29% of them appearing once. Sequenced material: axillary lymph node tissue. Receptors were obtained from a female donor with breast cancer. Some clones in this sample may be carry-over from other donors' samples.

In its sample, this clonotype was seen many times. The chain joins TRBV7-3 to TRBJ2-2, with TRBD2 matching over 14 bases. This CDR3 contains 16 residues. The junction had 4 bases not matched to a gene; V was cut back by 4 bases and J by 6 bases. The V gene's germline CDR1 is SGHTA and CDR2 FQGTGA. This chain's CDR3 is CASSSGLAGVSGELFF. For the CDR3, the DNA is TGTGCCAGCAGCTCGGGACTAGCGGGAGTGTCCGGGGAGCTGTTTTTT.

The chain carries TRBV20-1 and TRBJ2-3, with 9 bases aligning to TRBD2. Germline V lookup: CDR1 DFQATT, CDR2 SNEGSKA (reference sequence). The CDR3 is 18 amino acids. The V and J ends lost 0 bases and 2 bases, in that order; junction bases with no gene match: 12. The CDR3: CSARDRGFSGRTTDTQYF. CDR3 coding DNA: TGCAGTGCTAGAGATCGGGGCTTTAGCGGGAGAACCACAGATACGCAGTATTTT.

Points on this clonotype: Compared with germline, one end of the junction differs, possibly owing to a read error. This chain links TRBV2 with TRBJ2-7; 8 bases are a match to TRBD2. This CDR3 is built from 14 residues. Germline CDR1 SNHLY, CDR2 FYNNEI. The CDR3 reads CASSEGSGRYEQHF. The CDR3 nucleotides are TGTGCCAGCAGTGAGGGAAGCGGGAGATACGAGCAGCACTTC.

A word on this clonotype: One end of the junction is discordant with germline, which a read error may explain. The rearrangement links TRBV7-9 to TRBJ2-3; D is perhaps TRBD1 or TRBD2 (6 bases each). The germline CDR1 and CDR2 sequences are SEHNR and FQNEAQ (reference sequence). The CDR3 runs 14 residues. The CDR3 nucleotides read TGTGCCAGCAGCTTGGGACAATGGGGGCTAGCGTTCTCTTTT. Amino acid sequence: CASSLGQWGLAFSF.

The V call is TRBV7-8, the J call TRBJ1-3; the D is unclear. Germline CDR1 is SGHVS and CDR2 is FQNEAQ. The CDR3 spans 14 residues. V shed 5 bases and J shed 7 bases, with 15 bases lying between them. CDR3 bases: TGTGCCAGCAGCCACCCGACACTCGGGAACACCATATATTTT. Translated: CASSHPTLGNTIYF.

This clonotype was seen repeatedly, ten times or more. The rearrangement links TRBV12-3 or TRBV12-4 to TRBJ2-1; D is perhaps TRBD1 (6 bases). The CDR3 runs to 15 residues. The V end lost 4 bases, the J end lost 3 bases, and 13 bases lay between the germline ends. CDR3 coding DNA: TGTGCCAGCAGTTCGAGGACAGCTGACTACAATGAGCAGTTCTTC. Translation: CASSSRTADYNEQFF.

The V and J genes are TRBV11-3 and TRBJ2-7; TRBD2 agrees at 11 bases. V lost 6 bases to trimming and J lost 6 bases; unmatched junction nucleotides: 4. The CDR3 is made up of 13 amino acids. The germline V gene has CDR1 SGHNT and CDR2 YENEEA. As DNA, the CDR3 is TGTGCCAGCAGTCTAGCGGGAGGTGGCGAGCAGTACTTC. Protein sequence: CASSLAGGGEQYF.

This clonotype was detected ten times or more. CDR3 amino acids: CASSIDLGTGPQHF. The CDR3 DNA reads as TGTGCCAGTAGTATAGATCTTGGGACGGGACCCCAGCATTTT. The chain is built from TRBV19 and TRBJ1-5; D is perhaps TRBD1 (5 bases). CDR3 length: 14 amino acids. Germline CDR1 and CDR2: LNHDA and SQIVND (reference sequence). Trimming pared 0 bases from V and 10 bases from J, leaving 13 bases between.

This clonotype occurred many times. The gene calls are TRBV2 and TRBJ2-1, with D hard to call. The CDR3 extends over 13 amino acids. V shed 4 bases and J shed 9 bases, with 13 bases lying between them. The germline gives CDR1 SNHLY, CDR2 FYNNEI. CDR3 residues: CASSVAGWGEQFF. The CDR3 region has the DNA TGTGCCAGCAGTGTCGCCGGATGGGGTGAGCAGTTCTTC.

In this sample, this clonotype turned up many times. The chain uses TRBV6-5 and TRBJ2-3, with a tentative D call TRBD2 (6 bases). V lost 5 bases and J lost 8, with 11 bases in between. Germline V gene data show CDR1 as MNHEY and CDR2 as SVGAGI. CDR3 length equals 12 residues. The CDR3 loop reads CASSNGGGTQYF. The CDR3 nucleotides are TGTGCCAGCAGTAACGGGGGTGGTACGCAGTATTTT.

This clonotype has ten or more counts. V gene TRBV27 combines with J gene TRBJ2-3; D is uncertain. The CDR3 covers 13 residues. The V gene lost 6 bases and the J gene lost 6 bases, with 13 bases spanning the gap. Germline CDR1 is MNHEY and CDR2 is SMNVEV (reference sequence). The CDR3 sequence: CASRPHGADTQYF. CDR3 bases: TGTGCCAGCAGACCCCATGGTGCGGATACGCAGTATTTT.

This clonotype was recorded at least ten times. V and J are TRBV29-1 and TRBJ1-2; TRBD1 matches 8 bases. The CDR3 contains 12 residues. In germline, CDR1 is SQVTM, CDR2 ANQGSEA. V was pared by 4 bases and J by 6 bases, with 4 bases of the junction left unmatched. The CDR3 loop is CSVAGGDNGYTF. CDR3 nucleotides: TGCAGCGTTGCAGGGGGCGATAATGGCTACACCTTC.

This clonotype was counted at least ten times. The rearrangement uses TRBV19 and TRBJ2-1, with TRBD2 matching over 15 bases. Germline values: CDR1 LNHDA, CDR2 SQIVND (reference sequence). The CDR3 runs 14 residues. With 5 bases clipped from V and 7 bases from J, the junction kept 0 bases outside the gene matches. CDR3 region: CASSGLAGGNEQFF. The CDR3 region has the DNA TGTGCCAGTAGTGGACTAGCGGGAGGGAATGAGCAGTTCTTC.

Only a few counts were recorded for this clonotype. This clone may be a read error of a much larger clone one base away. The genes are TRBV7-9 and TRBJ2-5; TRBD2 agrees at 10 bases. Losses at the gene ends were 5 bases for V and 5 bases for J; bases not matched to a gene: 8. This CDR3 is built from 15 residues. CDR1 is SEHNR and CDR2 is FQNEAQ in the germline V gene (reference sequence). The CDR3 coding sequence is TGTGCCAGCAGCCCGAAGCGGGAGGGCCGGGAGACCCAGTACTTC. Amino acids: CASSPKREGRETQYF.

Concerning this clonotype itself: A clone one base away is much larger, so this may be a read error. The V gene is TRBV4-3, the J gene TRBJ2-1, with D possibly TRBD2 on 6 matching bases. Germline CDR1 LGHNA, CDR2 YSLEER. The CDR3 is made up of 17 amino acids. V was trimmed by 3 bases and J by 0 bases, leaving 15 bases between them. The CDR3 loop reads CASSHDPAGSSYNEQFF. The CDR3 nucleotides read TGCGCCAGCAGCCATGATCCCGCGGGAAGCTCCTACAATGAGCAGTTCTTC.

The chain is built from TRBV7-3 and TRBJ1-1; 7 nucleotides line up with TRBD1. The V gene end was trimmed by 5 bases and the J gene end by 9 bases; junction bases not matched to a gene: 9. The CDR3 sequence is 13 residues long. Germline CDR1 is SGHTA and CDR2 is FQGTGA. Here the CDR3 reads CASSRDRDGKAFF. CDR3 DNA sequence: TGTGCCAGCAGCCGTGACAGGGATGGTAAAGCTTTCTTT.

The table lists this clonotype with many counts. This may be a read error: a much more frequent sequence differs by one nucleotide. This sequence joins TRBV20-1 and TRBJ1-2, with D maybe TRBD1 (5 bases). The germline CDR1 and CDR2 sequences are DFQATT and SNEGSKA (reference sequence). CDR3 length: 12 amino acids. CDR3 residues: CSARLDSNGSTF. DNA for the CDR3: TGCAGTGCTAGACTCGACAGCAATGGCTCCACCTTC.

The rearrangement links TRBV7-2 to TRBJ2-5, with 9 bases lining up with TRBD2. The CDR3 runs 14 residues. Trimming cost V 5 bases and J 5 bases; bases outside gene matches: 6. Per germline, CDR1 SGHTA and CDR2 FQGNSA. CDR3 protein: CASSRRSGSETQYF. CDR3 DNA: TGTGCCAGCAGCCGACGTAGCGGGAGCGAGACCCAGTACTTC.

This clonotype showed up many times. The CDR3 is CASSQKGQRGSYNEQFF. The CDR3 DNA follows: TGTGCCAGCTCACAAAAGGGACAGAGGGGCTCCTACAATGAGCAGTTCTTC. V is TRBV18 and J is TRBJ2-1; 7 bases are a match to TRBD1. Germline CDR1 is KGHSH and CDR2 is LQKENI. After removal of 4 bases from V and 0 bases from J, the junction contained 9 bases not matched to a gene. CDR3 length equals 17 residues.

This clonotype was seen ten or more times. The CDR3 nucleotides are TGTGCCAGCAGTCCTAGACGGGACAGCCAAGGCTACACCTTC. It translates to CASSPRRDSQGYTF. This chain uses TRBV11-2 with TRBJ1-2; TRBD1 matches at 7 bases. V lost 6 bases, J lost 8 bases, and 12 bases stayed unmatched. This CDR3 has 14 residues. CDR1 SGHAT and CDR2 FQNNGV come from the germline V gene.

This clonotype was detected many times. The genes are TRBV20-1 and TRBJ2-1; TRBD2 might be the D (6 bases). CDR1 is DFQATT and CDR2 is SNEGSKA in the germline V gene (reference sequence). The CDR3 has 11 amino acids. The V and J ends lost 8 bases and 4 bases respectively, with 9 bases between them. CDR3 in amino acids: CSTGLYNEQFF. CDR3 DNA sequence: TGCAGTACGGGACTTTACAATGAGCAGTTCTTC.

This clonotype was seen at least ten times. CDR3: CASSPGLARDNEQFF. For the CDR3, the DNA is TGCGCCAGCAGCCCGGGACTAGCGCGAGACAATGAGCAGTTCTTC. J is TRBJ2-1 and V is TRBV5-1; 10 bases are a match to TRBD2. CDR3 size: 15 residues. With V trimmed by 4 bases and J by 5 bases, 6 bases remained unmatched. Germline V lookup: CDR1 SGHRS, CDR2 YFSETQ.

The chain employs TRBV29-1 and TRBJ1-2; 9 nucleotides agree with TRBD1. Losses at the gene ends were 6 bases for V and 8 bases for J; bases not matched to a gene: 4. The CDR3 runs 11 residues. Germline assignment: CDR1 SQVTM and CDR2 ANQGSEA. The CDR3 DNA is TGCAGCGTGGACAGGGGTTGGGGCTACACCTTC. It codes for CSVDRGWGYTF.

Here the CDR3 DNA reads TGTGCCACCCTCCGGGACGGTTCACCCCTCCACTTT. It yields the protein CATLRDGSPLHF. V and J are TRBV10-3 and TRBJ1-6; maybe TRBD1 (5 bases). CDR3 length: 12 residues. Germline CDR1 ENHRY, CDR2 SYGVKD. V lost 10 bases and J 9 bases, leaving 13 bases between the germline ends.

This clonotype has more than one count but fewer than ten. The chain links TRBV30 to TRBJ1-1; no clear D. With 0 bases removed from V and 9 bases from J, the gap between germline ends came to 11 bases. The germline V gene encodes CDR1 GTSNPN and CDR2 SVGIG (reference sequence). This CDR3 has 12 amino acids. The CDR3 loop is CAWSVIPPQAFF. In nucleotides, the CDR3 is TGTGCCTGGAGTGTAATCCCCCCCCAAGCTTTCTTT.

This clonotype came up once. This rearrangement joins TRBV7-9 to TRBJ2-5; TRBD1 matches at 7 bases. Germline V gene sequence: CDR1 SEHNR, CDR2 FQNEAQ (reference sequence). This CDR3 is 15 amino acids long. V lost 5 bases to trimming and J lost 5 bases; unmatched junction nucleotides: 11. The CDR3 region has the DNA TGTGCCAGCAGCCCGGGACAGTCCTTGGGGGAGACCCAGTACTTC. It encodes CASSPGQSLGETQYF.

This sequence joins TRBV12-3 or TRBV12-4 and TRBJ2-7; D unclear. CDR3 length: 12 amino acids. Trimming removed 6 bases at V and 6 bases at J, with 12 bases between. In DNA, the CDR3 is TGTGCCAGCAGCACCACGCAAAGCGAGCAGTACTTC. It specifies CASSTTQSEQYF.

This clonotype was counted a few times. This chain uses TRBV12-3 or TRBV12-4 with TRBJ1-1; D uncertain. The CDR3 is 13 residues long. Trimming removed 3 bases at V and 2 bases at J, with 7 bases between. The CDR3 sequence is CASSFTTNTEAFF. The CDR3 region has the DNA TGTGCCAGCAGTTTTACAACAAACACTGAAGCTTTCTTT.

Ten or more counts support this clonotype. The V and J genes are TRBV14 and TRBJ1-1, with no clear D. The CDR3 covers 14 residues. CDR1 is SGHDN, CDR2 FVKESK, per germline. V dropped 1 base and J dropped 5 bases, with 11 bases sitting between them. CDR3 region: CASSQARRGTEAFF. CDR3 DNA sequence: TGTGCCAGCAGCCAAGCAAGGCGAGGGACTGAAGCTTTCTTT.

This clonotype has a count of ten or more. The CDR3 DNA is TGTGCCAGCAGCCCCCAGACACAAGAGACCCAGTACTTC. Encoded protein: CASSPQTQETQYF. This rearrangement joins TRBV5-4 to TRBJ2-5; unclear D gene. Per germline, CDR1 SGHNT and CDR2 YYREEE (reference sequence). V dropped 4 bases and J dropped 2 bases, with 9 bases sitting between them. This CDR3 region has 13 residues.

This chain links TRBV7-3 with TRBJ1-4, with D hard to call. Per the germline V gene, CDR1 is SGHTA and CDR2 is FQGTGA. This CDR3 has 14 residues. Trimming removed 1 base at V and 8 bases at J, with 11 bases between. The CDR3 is CASSLILAGEKLFF. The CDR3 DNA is TGTGCCAGCAGCTTAATACTAGCGGGAGAAAAACTGTTTTTT.